This TCR beta chain was sequenced for a study of shared clonotypes between healthy human individuals. Study-level background: Per-donor plates numbered three CD4 naive, three CD4 memory, two CD8 naive and one CD8 memory.

Turning to this clone: What it binds is not known.

Broader study findings: Researchers found naive subsets generally carried larger estimated richness than memory subsets. Generation probabilities of non-shared clonotypes were lower (relative to those shared by all four donors).

Germline CDR1 reads SGHNT; CDR2 reads YYREEE (reference sequence). This CDR3 contains 16 residues. V lost 4 bases, J lost 1 base, and 17 bases lay in between. Authors' processing steps: From ImmunoSEQ came sequences covering only the junction and carrying no quality scores, so filtering differed. Only in-frame clones appear in the TCRdb table, and some are missing; sequencing was by immunoSEQ multiplex PCR. The D gene and trimming were derived from the DNA, and the V and J assignments and clone size from that table. Among millions of clones, around nine tenths were seen once, and the ten largest hold roughly 0.13%.

The material sequenced was naive CD4+ T cells sorted from blood. Subset given: CD45RA+ positively selected. The chain joins TRBV5-4 to TRBJ1-1; TRBD1 is a possible D gene (6 bases). The TCR comes from a man aged 18 to 29 in good health. The CDR3 here is CASSQGQPRANTEAFF. The CDR3 nucleotides read TGTGCCAGCAGCCAAGGACAGCCTCGGGCGAACACTGAAGCTTTCTTT.